Shown below are 7 T cell receptor beta chains from a single sample sequenced in a study of T cells in Graves' hyperthyroidism and ophthalmopathy. Researchers took RNA transcripts and amplified the TCR beta CDR3 regions from them. Carried out on the TCR CDR3, a first-round RT-PCR used the HTBI primer set. TCRdb itself ran the multiplex PCR reads through MiXCR, one entry per CDR3 protein. The sample yields 450,000 to 550,000 distinct CDR3 sequences, approximately 25% seen once. The sequencing sample was made of blood. The receptors come from a woman in her thirties with Graves' ophthalmopathy.

In this sample, this clonotype turned up a few times. The chain links TRBV11-1 to TRBJ1-4; D is ambiguous. Trimming shortened V by 2 bases and J by 4 bases, and 11 bases separated the two germline ends. The CDR3 spans 15 residues. Germline assignment: CDR1 SGHAT and CDR2 FQDESV (reference sequence). CDR3 sequence reads: CASSLLLGFNEKLFF. The CDR3 DNA reads as TGTGCCAGCAGCTTATTGTTAGGGTTTAATGAAAAACTGTTTTTT.

At least ten counts were recorded for this clonotype. The chain recombines TRBV19 with TRBJ2-7; TRBD1 aligns across 7 bases. This CDR3 is 13 amino acids long. With V trimmed by 4 bases and J by 5 bases, 5 bases remained unmatched. CDR1 is LNHDA, CDR2 SQIVND, per germline (reference sequence). CDR3 DNA sequence: TGTGCCAGTAGTACGACAGGGACCAACGAGCAGTACTTC. It encodes CASSTTGTNEQYF.

This clonotype was recorded many times. V is TRBV2 and J is TRBJ2-7; 9 nucleotides agree with TRBD2. Germline lookup yields CDR1 SNHLY and CDR2 FYNNEI. This CDR3 is 15 amino acids long. The trim removed 3 bases at V and 1 base at J, leaving 4 bases unmatched. The DNA for the CDR3 is TGTGCCAGCAGTGACGGCGGGGGGGGATCCTACGAGCAGTACTTC. It translates to CASSDGGGGSYEQYF.

V gene TRBV9 combines with J gene TRBJ2-7; tentative D call: TRBD1 (5 bases). The CDR3 spans 14 residues. V lost 0 bases to trimming and J lost 7 bases, with 14 bases between them. Germline V gene lookup returns CDR1 SGDLS and CDR2 YYNGEE. CDR3 amino acids: CASSVEEGAEEQYF. DNA for the CDR3: TGTGCCAGCAGCGTAGAAGAAGGGGCGGAAGAGCAGTACTTC.

This clonotype was recorded a few times. Sequence at one end of the junction differs from germline and may be a read error. The chain carries TRBV7-9 and TRBJ2-2; D ambiguous. The germline V gene encodes CDR1 SEHNR and CDR2 FQNEAQ (reference sequence). This CDR3 spans 14 amino acids. CDR3 DNA: TGTGCCAGCAGTTTAGGGTTCCTCACCGGGGAGCTGTTTTTT. Amino acids: CASSLGFLTGELFF.

This clonotype was observed a few times. The chain recombines TRBV11-1 with TRBJ2-7; D is perhaps TRBD1 (6 bases). Per germline, CDR1 SGHAT and CDR2 FQDESV (reference sequence). The CDR3 spans 15 residues. The ends were cut back, 5 bases at V and 3 bases at J, with 17 bases in the middle. The CDR3 protein is CASSPGAGLSYEQYF. The CDR3 DNA reads TGTGCCAGCAGCCCAGGGGCAGGGCTAAGCTACGAGCAGTACTTC.

This clonotype was recorded at least ten times. This rearrangement joins TRBV6-1 to TRBJ1-2, with D tentatively TRBD1 (5 bases). Germline CDR1 and CDR2: MNHNS and SASEGT. Deletions cut 0 bases from V and 6 bases from J, with 14 bases between. The CDR3 spans 15 residues. CDR3 bases: TGTGCCAGCAGTGAAGCTGGATTTGAGGGGAATGGCTACACCTTC. Residues: CASSEAGFEGNGYTF.